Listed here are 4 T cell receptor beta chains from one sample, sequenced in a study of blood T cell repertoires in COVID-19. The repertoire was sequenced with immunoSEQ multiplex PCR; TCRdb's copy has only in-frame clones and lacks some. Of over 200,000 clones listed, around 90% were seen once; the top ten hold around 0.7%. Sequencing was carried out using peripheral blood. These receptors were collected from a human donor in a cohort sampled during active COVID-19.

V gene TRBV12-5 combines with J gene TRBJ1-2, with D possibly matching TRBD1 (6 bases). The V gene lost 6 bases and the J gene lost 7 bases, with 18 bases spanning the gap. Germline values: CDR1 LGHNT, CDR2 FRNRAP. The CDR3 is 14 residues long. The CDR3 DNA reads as TGTGCTAGTGGGATAGGGAGGGGGTCCCTTGGCTACACCTTC. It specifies CASGIGRGSLGYTF.

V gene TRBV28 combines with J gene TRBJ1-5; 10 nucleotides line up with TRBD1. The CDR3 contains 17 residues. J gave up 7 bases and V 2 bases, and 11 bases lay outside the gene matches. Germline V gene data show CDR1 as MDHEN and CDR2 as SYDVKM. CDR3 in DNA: TGTGCCAGCAGTTTACGGGACAGGGGAAAGACGAGGCAGCCCCAGCATTTT. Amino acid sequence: CASSLRDRGKTRQPQHF.

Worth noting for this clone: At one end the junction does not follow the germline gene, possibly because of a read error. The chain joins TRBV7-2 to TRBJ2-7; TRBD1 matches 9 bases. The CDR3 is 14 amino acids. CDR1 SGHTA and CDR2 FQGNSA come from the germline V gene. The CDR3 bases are TGTGCCAGCAGTTTAGGGACAGGGAATTACGAGCAGTACTTC. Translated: CASSLGTGNYEQYF.

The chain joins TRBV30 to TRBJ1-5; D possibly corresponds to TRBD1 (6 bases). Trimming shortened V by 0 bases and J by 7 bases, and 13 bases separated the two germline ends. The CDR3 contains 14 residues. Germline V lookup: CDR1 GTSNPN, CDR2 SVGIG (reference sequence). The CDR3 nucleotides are TGTGCCTGGAGTGTGGGAGGGGGAGGCCAGCCCCAGCATTTT. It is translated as CAWSVGGGGQPQHF. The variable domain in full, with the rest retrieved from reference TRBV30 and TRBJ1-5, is SQTIHQWPATLVQPVGSPLSLECTVEGTSNPNLYWYRQAAGRGLQLLFYSVGIGQISSEVPQNLSASRPQDRQFILSSKKLLLSDSGFYLCAWSVGGGGQPQHFGDGTRLSIL.